Listed below are T cell receptor beta chains from one sample, sequenced in a study of blood T cell repertoires in COVID-19. Clones were sequenced by immunoSEQ multiplex PCR, and TCRdb holds only the in-frame ones, with some missing. This table has 200,000 to 250,000 clones, 81% appearing once. The sample taken for sequencing was PBMCs or T cells enriched from blood (not recorded which). The origin of the receptors is a woman aged 45-65 years with acute COVID-19. Each CDR3 is given with its conserved first and last residue. D genes are given only for firm matches. A row's size may be missing; if present it is once, few, many or a size class.

>-|TRBV29-1|-|TRBJ1-2
CSVDNGYTF
TGCAGCGTTGACAATGGCTACACCTTC
>-|TRBV19|-|TRBJ2-6
CASSLVPAGANVLTF
TGTGCCAGTAGTCTAGTTCCCGCTGGGGCCAACGTCCTGACTTTC
>-|TRBV28|-|TRBJ2-7
CASSSTRGAYEQYF
TGTGCCAGCAGTTCCACCAGGGGTGCTTACGAGCAGTACTTC
>-|TRBV2|-|TRBJ1-2
CASRVSGAGYGYTF
TGTGCCAGCAGGGTGTCAGGTGCGGGCTATGGCTACACCTTC
>-|TRBV7-2|-|TRBJ2-3
CASSLAGQGTDTQYF
TGTGCCAGCAGCTTAGCGGGCCAGGGCACAGATACGCAGTATTTT
>-|TRBV7-9|-|TRBJ2-5
CASSLNRKETQYF
TGTGCCAGCAGCTTAAACAGGAAAGAGACCCAGTACTTC
>few|TRBV11-2|-|TRBJ1-1
CASSLSLNTEAFF
TGTGCCAGCAGCTTAAGCCTGAACACTGAAGCTTTCTTT
>-|TRBV19|-|TRBJ1-1
CASSLRPGLGTEAFF
TGTGCCAGTAGCCTACGACCGGGACTGGGGACTGAAGCTTTCTTT
>once|TRBV19|TRBD2|TRBJ2-1
CASSAGTTYYNEQFF
TGTGCCAGTAGCGCCGGGACTACTTACTACAATGAGCAGTTCTTC
>few|TRBV30|TRBD1|TRBJ1-2
CACDRGLNYGYTF
TGTGCCTGCGACAGGGGGCTTAACTATGGCTACACCTTC
>-|TRBV19|-|TRBJ2-2
CASSIMGKVTGELFF
TGTGCCAGTAGTATAATGGGCAAAGTCACCGGGGAGCTGTTTTTT
>-|TRBV19|TRBD1|TRBJ2-2
CASRGEGATGELFF
TGTGCCAGTAGGGGCGAGGGGGCCACCGGGGAGCTGTTTTTT
>-|TRBV30|-|TRBJ2-7
CAWKGGISSYEQYF
TGTGCCTGGAAAGGAGGGATATCCTCCTACGAGCAGTACTTC
>-|TRBV7-6|TRBD1|TRBJ2-3
CASSRGQQGDTQYF
TGTGCCAGCAGCCGGGGACAGCAAGGAGATACGCAGTATTTT
>-|TRBV18|TRBD1|TRBJ1-1
CASLRTGVNTEAFF
TGTGCCAGCTTACGGACAGGGGTGAACACTGAAGCTTTCTTT
>once|TRBV5-1|-|TRBJ2-3
CASSPELPTLGTQYF
TGCGCCAGCAGCCCAGAGCTGCCGACACTCGGAACGCAGTATTTT
>-|TRBV3-1/TRBV3-2|-|TRBJ2-1
CASSQLVNEQFF
TGTGCCAGCAGCCAACTAGTCAATGAGCAGTTCTTC
>-|TRBV28|-|TRBJ1-6
CASSSPGENSPLHF
TGTGCCAGCAGTTCCCCAGGGGAGAATTCACCCCTCCACTTT
>once|TRBV5-1|-|TRBJ2-7
CASSLENNINEQYF
TGCGCCAGCAGCTTGGAAAACAATATTAACGAGCAGTACTTC
>-|TRBV19|-|TRBJ2-5
CASSGGNQETQYF
TGTGCCAGTAGTGGAGGGAACCAAGAGACCCAGTACTTC
>-|TRBV11-2|-|TRBJ2-3
CASSLRLAIADTQYF
TGTGCCAGCAGCTTACGGCTAGCGATTGCAGATACGCAGTATTTT
>-|TRBV19|-|TRBJ1-1
CASSIDLQGLAFF
TGTGCCAGTAGTATAGATCTACAGGGCCTCGCTTTCTTT
>-|TRBV4-2|-|TRBJ2-3
CASSRSGTSTDTQYF
TGTGCCAGCAGCCGTAGCGGAACTAGCACAGATACGCAGTATTTT
>-|TRBV14|-|TRBJ1-6
CASSQYRVGNSPLHF
TGTGCCAGCAGCCAATACAGGGTTGGTAATTCACCCCTCCACTTT
>-|TRBV6-5|-|TRBJ1-2
CASSYPRQEEGYTF
TGTGCCAGCAGTTACCCCCGGCAGGAGGAGGGCTACACCTTC
>few|TRBV4-1|-|TRBJ1-4
CASSPQGFRGEKLFF
TGCGCCAGCAGCCCACAGGGTTTCCGGGGCGAAAAACTGTTTTTT
>-|TRBV5-1|TRBD1|TRBJ2-5
CASSPGQRETQYF
TGCGCCAGCAGCCCGGGACAGCGGGAGACCCAGTACTTC
>-|TRBV27|TRBD2|TRBJ2-1
CASSLTLRTSEYNEQFF
TGTGCCAGCAGTTTAACCCTCCGGACTAGCGAGTACAATGAGCAGTTCTTC
>-|TRBV28|TRBD1|TRBJ1-5
CASSPRRTGYSNQPQHF
TGTGCCAGCAGTCCCCGTAGGACAGGATATAGCAATCAGCCCCAGCATTTT
>-|TRBV30|-|TRBJ2-7
CAWSVRGYEQYF
TGTGCCTGGAGTGTAAGGGGGTACGAGCAGTACTTC
>-|TRBV5-4|-|TRBJ1-4
CASSVEAFGEKLFF
TGTGCCAGCAGTGTTGAGGCATTCGGTGAAAAACTGTTTTTT
>-|TRBV28|TRBD1|TRBJ1-1
CASSDRDTEAFF
TGTGCCAGCAGCGACAGGGACACTGAAGCTTTCTTT
>few|TRBV7-9|-|TRBJ1-1
CASSLDRAGDGKAFF
TGTGCCAGCAGCTTAGACAGGGCGGGGGACGGTAAAGCTTTCTTT
>-|TRBV18|-|TRBJ1-3
CASSPGRGNTIYF
TGTGCCAGCTCACCGGGGAGAGGAAACACCATATATTTT
>-|TRBV5-1|-|TRBJ2-7
CASSFYTTTYEQYF
TGCGCCAGCAGCTTCTATACCACGACTTACGAGCAGTACTTC
>-|TRBV28|TRBD1|TRBJ2-7
CASSTPRTGMGSYEQYF
TGTGCCAGCAGTACCCCCCGGACAGGGATGGGCTCCTACGAGCAGTACTTC
>once|TRBV19|TRBD1|TRBJ2-1
CASSTGTGNWNEQFF
TGTGCCAGTAGTACCGGGACAGGGAATTGGAATGAGCAGTTCTTC
>few|TRBV7-9|-|TRBJ2-5
CASTSSFQETQYF
TGTGCCAGCACGTCCTCGTTTCAAGAGACCCAGTACTTC
>once|TRBV4-1|-|TRBJ2-7
CASSQGQGLYEQYF
TGCGCCAGCAGCCAAGGGCAGGGGTTGTACGAGCAGTACTTC
>-|TRBV4-3|-|TRBJ2-6
CASSQAYRSTGANVLTF
TGCGCCAGCAGCCAAGCTTACAGGTCCACTGGGGCCAACGTCCTGACTTTC
>-|TRBV18|-|TRBJ2-1
CASSQDSSYNEQFF
TGTGCCAGCTCACAGGACAGCTCCTACAATGAGCAGTTCTTC
>-|TRBV28|-|TRBJ2-3
CASSFSGSSTDTQYF
TGTGCCAGCAGTTTTAGCGGTTCTAGCACAGATACGCAGTATTTT
>-|TRBV10-3|-|TRBJ1-3
CAIQGSGNTIYF
TGTGCCATTCAGGGCTCTGGAAACACCATATATTTT
>-|TRBV28|-|TRBJ1-1
CASSLLNLSGGATEAFF
TGTGCCAGCAGTTTATTGAATCTTTCGGGGGGCGCAACTGAAGCTTTCTTT
>-|TRBV9|-|TRBJ1-1
CASSVAIATEAFF
TGTGCCAGCAGCGTAGCTATCGCTACTGAAGCTTTCTTT
>medium-sized|TRBV27|TRBD1|TRBJ1-5
CASRGGTGGNQPQHF
TGTGCCAGCAGAGGAGGGACAGGGGGCAATCAGCCCCAGCATTTT
>-|TRBV5-5|-|TRBJ2-1
CASSLDLGSSYNEQFF
TGTGCCAGCAGCTTGGATCTAGGGAGCTCCTACAATGAGCAGTTCTTC
>-|TRBV28|-|TRBJ1-2
CAIRGTPVYGYTF
TGTGCCATCCGAGGGACACCCGTCTATGGCTACACCTTC
>once|TRBV28|-|TRBJ1-6
CASIDSRVVSNSPLHF
TGTGCCAGCATCGACTCCAGGGTCGTCTCTAATTCACCCCTCCACTTT
>-|TRBV30|TRBD1|TRBJ2-3
CAWNSGQGFTDTQYF
TGTGCCTGGAATTCGGGACAGGGGTTCACAGATACGCAGTATTTT
>few|TRBV6-5|TRBD1|TRBJ2-7
CASSPPGQGREQYF
TGTGCCAGCAGCCCACCGGGACAGGGGCGCGAGCAGTACTTC
>-|TRBV9|-|TRBJ2-4
CASSVGLSGNAKNIQYF
TGTGCCAGCAGCGTAGGGTTGTCAGGGAACGCCAAAAACATTCAGTACTTC
>-|TRBV20-1|TRBD1|TRBJ1-2
CSAARGYGYTF
TGCAGTGCGGCCAGGGGGTATGGCTACACCTTC
>-|TRBV5-1|-|TRBJ2-1
CASSLSRGAGEQFF
TGCGCCAGCAGCTTGAGTCGGGGGGCGGGCGAGCAGTTCTTC
>-|TRBV7-6|-|TRBJ1-3
CASSLGPGGNTIYF
TGTGCCAGCAGCTTGGGGCCAGGCGGAAACACCATATATTTT
>few|TRBV5-6|-|TRBJ1-6
CASSLVPGDNSPLHF
TGTGCCAGCAGCTTGGTCCCAGGGGACAATTCACCCCTCCACTTT
>-|TRBV24-1|-|TRBJ2-3
CATSVPNSDTQYF
TGTGCCACCAGTGTCCCAAACTCAGATACGCAGTATTTT
>-|TRBV14|-|TRBJ1-3
CASSLNRNTIYF
TGTGCCAGCAGCCTTAATCGAAACACCATATATTTT
>-|TRBV28|-|TRBJ2-1
CASRKQGSEQFF
TGTGCCAGCAGAAAGCAGGGGTCTGAGCAGTTCTTC
>-|TRBV19|-|TRBJ2-2
CASSIIGRGDTGELFF
TGTGCCAGTAGTATAATCGGCAGGGGGGACACCGGGGAGCTGTTTTTT